Listed below are T cell receptor beta chains from one sample, sequenced in a study of OX40 agonist ivuxolimab in advanced cancers. Clones were sequenced by immunoSEQ multiplex PCR, and TCRdb holds only the in-frame ones, with some missing. This table holds around 43,000 clones, 89% found once. The input for sequencing was CD4+ or CD8+ T cells sorted from blood, taken in a trial of the OX40 agonist ivuxolimab. Every receptor here comes from an adult with an advanced solid tumor such as melanoma, head and neck, liver or kidney cancer. Both conserved end residues are part of each CDR3. Clone size appears in some rows only: once, few, many, or a class for an expanded clone.

V gene: TRBV6-4; clone size: once; J gene: TRBJ2-5; CDR3 protein: CASSDRLAGDRRETQYF
V gene: TRBV6-5; clone size: -; J gene: -; CDR3 protein: CASRPQGFSHYEQYF
V gene: TRBV27; clone size: -; J gene: TRBJ1-2; CDR3 protein: CASSLWEGEGYTF
V gene: TRBV25-1; clone size: -; J gene: TRBJ2-7; CDR3 protein: CASSEPLGGRLYF
V gene: TRBV5-1; clone size: -; J gene: TRBJ2-2; CDR3 protein: CASSRWTAAATGELFF
V gene: TRBV5-1; clone size: -; J gene: TRBJ2-3; CDR3 protein: CASSLDGSTDTQYF
V gene: TRBV7-2; clone size: -; J gene: TRBJ2-1; CDR3 protein: CASSTFSGGPYNEQFF
V gene: TRBV4-1; clone size: -; J gene: TRBJ2-1; CDR3 protein: CASRKKAGTGSNEQFF
V gene: TRBV6-6; clone size: -; J gene: TRBJ2-1; CDR3 protein: CATTRTVHNEQFF
V gene: TRBV2; clone size: -; J gene: TRBJ1-1; CDR3 protein: CASGGGTEAFF
V gene: TRBV5-6; clone size: -; J gene: TRBJ1-2; CDR3 protein: CASRLTGVNYGYTF
V gene: TRBV27; clone size: -; J gene: TRBJ2-1; CDR3 protein: CASSSAGGRYNEQFF
V gene: TRBV7-3; clone size: -; J gene: TRBJ2-4; CDR3 protein: CASSLTGGVGNIQYF
V gene: TRBV11-2; clone size: -; J gene: TRBJ2-7; CDR3 protein: CASTETSGSYYEQYF
V gene: TRBV4-1; clone size: once; J gene: TRBJ1-1; CDR3 protein: CASSTRQVPTEAFF
V gene: TRBV6-5; clone size: -; J gene: TRBJ1-1; CDR3 protein: CASNPTSMAEAFF
V gene: TRBV10-3; clone size: -; J gene: TRBJ2-7; CDR3 protein: CAISEGDYEQYF
V gene: TRBV9; clone size: -; J gene: TRBJ2-7; CDR3 protein: CASSVAGTGPSEQYF
V gene: TRBV7-2; clone size: -; J gene: TRBJ1-5; CDR3 protein: CASSLGNRGYQPQHF
V gene: TRBV30; clone size: few; J gene: TRBJ2-3; CDR3 protein: CAWTLAGGTDTQYF
V gene: TRBV5-5; clone size: -; J gene: TRBJ1-2; CDR3 protein: CASSLGQIFYGYTF
V gene: TRBV7-8; clone size: -; J gene: TRBJ2-2; CDR3 protein: CASSLLEHRDRTGELFF
V gene: TRBV4-1; clone size: -; J gene: -; CDR3 protein: CASSQDPSGTYEQYF
V gene: TRBV19; clone size: once; J gene: TRBJ1-5; CDR3 protein: CASSKRGNQPQHF
V gene: TRBV6-6; clone size: -; J gene: TRBJ2-7; CDR3 protein: CASSYSGVEQYF
V gene: TRBV6-5; clone size: -; J gene: TRBJ2-7; CDR3 protein: CASSLLGAGWNEQYF
V gene: TRBV5-4; clone size: -; J gene: TRBJ2-6; CDR3 protein: CASSFQEFSSGANVLTF
V gene: TRBV11-2; clone size: -; J gene: TRBJ2-1; CDR3 protein: CASSLVIHEQFF
V gene: TRBV6-6; clone size: -; J gene: TRBJ2-7; CDR3 protein: CASEAGLRKEQYF
V gene: TRBV19; clone size: -; J gene: TRBJ2-4; CDR3 protein: CASSGDREVVNIQYF
V gene: TRBV6-5; clone size: -; J gene: TRBJ2-7; CDR3 protein: CASSPTAESGEQYF
V gene: TRBV6-1; clone size: -; J gene: TRBJ2-1; CDR3 protein: CASTPAAEGEQFF
V gene: TRBV6-4; clone size: -; J gene: TRBJ2-3; CDR3 protein: CASSETSGVTDTQYF
V gene: TRBV14; clone size: -; J gene: TRBJ1-1; CDR3 protein: CASSRVRTPPFSVDTEAFF
V gene: TRBV4-1; clone size: once; J gene: TRBJ1-5; CDR3 protein: CASSQGQGLEPQHF
V gene: TRBV27; clone size: -; J gene: TRBJ2-5; CDR3 protein: CATGLAGLLETQYF
V gene: TRBV15; clone size: -; J gene: TRBJ1-5; CDR3 protein: CATAWTVSSNQPQHF
V gene: TRBV27; clone size: -; J gene: TRBJ2-5; CDR3 protein: CASSLDGRPAETQYF
V gene: TRBV23-1; clone size: -; J gene: TRBJ2-1; CDR3 protein: CASSRGGGNEQFF
V gene: TRBV2; clone size: once; J gene: TRBJ1-2; CDR3 protein: CASSDGGYKGGYTF
V gene: TRBV6-1; clone size: -; J gene: TRBJ2-7; CDR3 protein: CASSEGLAFYEQYF
V gene: TRBV27; clone size: -; J gene: TRBJ1-5; CDR3 protein: CASSQSWVNQPQHF
V gene: TRBV19; clone size: -; J gene: TRBJ2-2; CDR3 protein: CATEQGWGRLTGELFF
V gene: TRBV5-5; clone size: -; J gene: TRBJ1-2; CDR3 protein: CASSTDLNYGYTF
V gene: TRBV29-1; clone size: -; J gene: TRBJ2-2; CDR3 protein: CSVEGGTSGNTGELFF
V gene: TRBV6-4; clone size: -; J gene: TRBJ2-7; CDR3 protein: CASIPLDAYEQYF
V gene: TRBV6-5; clone size: -; J gene: TRBJ1-2; CDR3 protein: CASSSQTGLFYGYTF
V gene: TRBV12-5; clone size: -; J gene: TRBJ2-7; CDR3 protein: CASGSVGEQYF
V gene: TRBV11-1; clone size: -; J gene: TRBJ2-7; CDR3 protein: CASSLERLVAGEQYF
V gene: TRBV4-2; clone size: -; J gene: TRBJ1-1; CDR3 protein: CASSHSGDTEAFF
V gene: TRBV10-2; clone size: -; J gene: TRBJ2-3; CDR3 protein: CASSGGTDTQYF
V gene: TRBV6-6; clone size: -; J gene: TRBJ1-1; CDR3 protein: CASSQPTWGNTEAFF
V gene: TRBV4-1; clone size: -; J gene: TRBJ1-5; CDR3 protein: CASSQDPLLKGDQPQHF
V gene: TRBV6-1; clone size: -; J gene: TRBJ1-1; CDR3 protein: CASSEGRAYRAFF
V gene: TRBV7-7; clone size: -; J gene: TRBJ2-2; CDR3 protein: CASSPTGADTGELFF